This passage covers 14 T cell receptor beta chains from one sample sequenced in a study of tumor T cells in aggressive B-cell lymphoma. Here immunoSEQ multiplex PCR was the method, and the copy in TCRdb shows in-frame clones only, minus some. The table shows some 1,900 clones, with 80% to 90% occurring only once. The specimen sequenced was tumor tissue. These receptors all stem from an adult with diffuse large B cell lymphoma.

The chain couples TRBV5-1 to TRBJ1-6; tentative D call: TRBD1 (5 bases). Trimming stripped 0 bases from V and 8 bases from J, with 18 bases between. Germline CDR1 is SGHRS and CDR2 is YFSETQ. The CDR3 sequence is 17 residues long. CDR3 coding DNA: TGCGCCAGCAGCTTGGGGGGCAGCCATCCGGCGGATTCACCCCTCCACTTT. Translated: CASSLGGSHPADSPLHF.

The V call is TRBV4-2, the J call TRBJ2-1; the match to TRBD2 covers 9 bases. The junction had 2 bases not matched to a gene; V was cut back by 0 bases and J by 5 bases. Germline V gives CDR1 LGHNA, CDR2 YNFKEQ. The CDR3 totals 15 residues. CDR3 residues: CASSQESGGNNEQFF. CDR3 in DNA: TGTGCCAGCAGCCAAGAAAGCGGGGGGAACAATGAGCAGTTCTTC.

The V and J genes are TRBV18 and TRBJ1-1; D is possibly TRBD1 (5 bases). Trimming took off 2 bases at V and 0 bases at J, with 7 bases between the two ends. The CDR3 totals 14 residues. The germline CDR1 and CDR2 sequences are KGHSH and LQKENI. CDR3 residues: CASSPGGMNTEAFF. For the CDR3, the DNA is TGTGCCAGCTCACCAGGGGGGATGAACACTGAAGCTTTCTTT.

The genes are TRBV9 and TRBJ1-3; no firm D call. Germline CDR1 reads SGDLS; CDR2 reads YYNGEE. The CDR3 sequence is 15 residues long. The ends were cut back, 3 bases at V and 0 bases at J, with 10 bases in the middle. This CDR3 reads CASSAQELSGNTIYF. In DNA form, the CDR3 reads TGTGCCAGCAGCGCCCAGGAACTCTCTGGAAACACCATATATTTT.

The chain has TRBV10-3 and TRBJ2-1; 10 bases map to TRBD1. Germline-derived CDR1 and CDR2 are ENHRY and SYGVKD. The CDR3 runs to 16 residues. Trimming cost V 4 bases and J 0 bases; bases outside gene matches: 3. This CDR3 is CAISGRDRGSYNEQFF. As DNA, the CDR3 is TGTGCCATCAGTGGCCGGGACAGGGGCTCCTACAATGAGCAGTTCTTC.

The chain is built from TRBV10-2 and TRBJ1-3; D ambiguous. Germline CDR1 WSHSY, CDR2 SAAADI. Trimming stripped 9 bases from V and 3 bases from J, with 12 bases between. CDR3 length: 13 amino acids. The CDR3 is CASWRGSGNTIYF. The CDR3 DNA is TGCGCCAGTTGGAGAGGGAGTGGAAACACCATATATTTT.

The CDR3, as DNA: TGCGCCAGCAGCTTGGGCAGGGGGAACACTGAAGCTTTCTTT. This gives the protein CASSLGRGNTEAFF. The rearrangement links TRBV5-1 to TRBJ1-1; possibly TRBD1 for D (6 bases). Germline lookup yields CDR1 SGHRS and CDR2 YFSETQ. The CDR3 is 14 residues long. Trimming took 0 bases from V and 1 from J, leaving 7 bases between them.

In its sample, this clone was seen once. The chain employs TRBV13 and TRBJ2-1; D not resolved. The V end lost 1 base, the J end lost 8 bases, and 9 bases lay between the germline ends. Looked up from germline, CDR1 is PRHDT and CDR2 is FYEKMQ (reference sequence). This CDR3 is built from 13 residues. CDR3 nucleotide sequence: TGTGCCAGCAGCTTAGTCGCCCTAGATGAGCAGTTCTTC. Protein product: CASSLVALDEQFF.

CDR3 sequence: CASSVTGVRTEAFF. CDR3 nucleotides: TGTGCCAGCAGCGTGACAGGGGTACGCACTGAAGCTTTCTTT. The chain combines TRBV5-4 with TRBJ1-1, with 8 positions matching TRBD1. The V gene's germline CDR1 is SGHNT and CDR2 YYREEE (reference sequence). V shed 4 bases, J shed 4 bases, and the junction held 6 bases outside the gene matches. The CDR3 is 14 residues long.

Only one count was recorded for this clone. This chain joins TRBV7-6 and TRBJ2-1; 9 bases align to TRBD2. Looked up from germline, CDR1 is SGHVS and CDR2 is FNYEAQ. The CDR3 spans 16 residues. The J segment lost 4 bases and the V segment lost 1 base, leaving 5 bases of the junction unmatched. CDR3 loop: CASSLVVLAGYNEQFF. CDR3 coding DNA: TGTGCCAGCAGCTTAGTAGTCCTAGCGGGGTACAATGAGCAGTTCTTC.

The genes are TRBV29-1 and TRBJ2-5, with 10 positions matching TRBD2. This CDR3 region has 14 residues. Germline-derived CDR1 and CDR2 are SQVTM and ANQGSEA. After removal of 4 bases from V and 5 bases from J, the junction contained 7 bases not matched to a gene. CDR3 DNA sequence: TGCAGCGTTGGTGGGCCTAGCGGGAGTGAGACCCAGTACTTC. Protein: CSVGGPSGSETQYF.

The chain recombines TRBV27 with TRBJ2-7, with TRBD2 as a possible D gene (5 bases). The CDR3 runs 15 residues. V lost 8 bases, J lost 2 bases, and 19 bases lay in between. Germline V gene data show CDR1 as MNHEY and CDR2 as SMNVEV (reference sequence). DNA for the CDR3: TGTGCCAGCCAGAGGGCCCGGCGGAGTACCTACGAGCAGTACTTC. This translates into CASQRARRSTYEQYF.

The chain has TRBV30 and TRBJ1-6, with a possible D match to TRBD1 (5 bases). Germline V CDR1 and CDR2: GTSNPN, SVGIG (reference sequence). V lost 4 bases, J lost 0 bases, and 10 bases lay in between. This CDR3 spans 15 amino acids. This CDR3 is CAWKGFSSYNSPLHF. The CDR3 nucleotides are TGTGCCTGGAAGGGGTTCAGCTCCTATAATTCACCCCTCCACTTT.

This chain connects TRBV15 to TRBJ1-6, with D unclear. V lost 0 bases to trimming and J lost 7 bases, with 10 bases between them. Germline assignment: CDR1 LNHNV and CDR2 YYDKDF (reference sequence). The CDR3 contains 15 residues. The CDR3 nucleotides are TGTGCCACCAGCAGAGATCGGGGTTTGAATTCACCCCTCCACTTT. It specifies CATSRDRGLNSPLHF.